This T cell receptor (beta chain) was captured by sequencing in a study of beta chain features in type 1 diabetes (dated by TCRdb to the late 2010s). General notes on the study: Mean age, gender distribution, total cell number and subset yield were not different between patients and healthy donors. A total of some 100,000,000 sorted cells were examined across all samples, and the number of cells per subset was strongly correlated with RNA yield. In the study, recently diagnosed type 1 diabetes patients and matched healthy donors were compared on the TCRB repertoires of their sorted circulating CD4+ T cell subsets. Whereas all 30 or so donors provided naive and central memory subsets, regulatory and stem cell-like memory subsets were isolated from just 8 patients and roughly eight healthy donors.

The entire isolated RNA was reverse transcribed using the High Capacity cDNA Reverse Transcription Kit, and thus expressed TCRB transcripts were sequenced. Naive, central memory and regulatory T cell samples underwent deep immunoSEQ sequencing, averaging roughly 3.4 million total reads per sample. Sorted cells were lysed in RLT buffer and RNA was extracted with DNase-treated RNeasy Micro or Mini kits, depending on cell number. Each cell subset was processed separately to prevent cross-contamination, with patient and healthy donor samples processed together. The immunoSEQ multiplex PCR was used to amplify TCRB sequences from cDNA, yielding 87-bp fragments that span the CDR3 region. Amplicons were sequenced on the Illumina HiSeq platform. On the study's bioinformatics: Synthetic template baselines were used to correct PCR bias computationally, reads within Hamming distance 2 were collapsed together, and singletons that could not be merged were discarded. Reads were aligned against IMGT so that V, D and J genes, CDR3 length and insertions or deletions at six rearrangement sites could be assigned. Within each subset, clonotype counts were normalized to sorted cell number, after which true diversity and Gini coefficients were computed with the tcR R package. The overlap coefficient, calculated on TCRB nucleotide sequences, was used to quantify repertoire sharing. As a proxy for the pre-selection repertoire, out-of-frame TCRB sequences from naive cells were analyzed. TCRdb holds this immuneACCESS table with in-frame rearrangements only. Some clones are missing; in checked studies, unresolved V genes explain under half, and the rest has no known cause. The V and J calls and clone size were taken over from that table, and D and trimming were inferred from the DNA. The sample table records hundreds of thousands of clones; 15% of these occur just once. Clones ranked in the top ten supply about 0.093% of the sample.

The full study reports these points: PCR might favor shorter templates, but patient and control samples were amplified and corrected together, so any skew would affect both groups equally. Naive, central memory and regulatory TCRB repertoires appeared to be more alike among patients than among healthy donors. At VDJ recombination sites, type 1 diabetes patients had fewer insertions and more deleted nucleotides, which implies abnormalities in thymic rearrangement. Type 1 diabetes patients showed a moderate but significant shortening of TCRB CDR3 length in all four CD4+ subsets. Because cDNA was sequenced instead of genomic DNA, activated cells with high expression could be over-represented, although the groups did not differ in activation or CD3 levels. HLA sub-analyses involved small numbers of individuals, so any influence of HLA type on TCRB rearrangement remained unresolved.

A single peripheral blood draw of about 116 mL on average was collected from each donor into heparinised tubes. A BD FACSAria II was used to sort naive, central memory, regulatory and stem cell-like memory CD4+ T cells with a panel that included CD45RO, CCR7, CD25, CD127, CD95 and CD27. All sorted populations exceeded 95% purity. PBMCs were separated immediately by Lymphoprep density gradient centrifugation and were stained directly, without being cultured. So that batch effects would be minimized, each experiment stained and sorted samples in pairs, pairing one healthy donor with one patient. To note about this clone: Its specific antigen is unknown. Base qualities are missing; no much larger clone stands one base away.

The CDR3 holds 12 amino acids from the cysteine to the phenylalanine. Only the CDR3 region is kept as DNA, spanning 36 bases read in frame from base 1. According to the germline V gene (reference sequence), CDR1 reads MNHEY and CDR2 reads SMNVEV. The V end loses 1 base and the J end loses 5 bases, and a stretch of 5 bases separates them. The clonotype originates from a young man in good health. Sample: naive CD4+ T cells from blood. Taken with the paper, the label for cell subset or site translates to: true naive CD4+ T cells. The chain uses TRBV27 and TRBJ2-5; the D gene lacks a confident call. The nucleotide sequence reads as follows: TGTGCCAGCAGTTTATTGGGGGAGACCCAGTACTTC. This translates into CASSLLGETQYF.